One and the same sample provided the 18 T cell receptor beta chains below, sequenced in a study of blood T cell repertoires in COVID-19. Method: immunoSEQ multiplex PCR; TCRdb's copy keeps in-frame clones and lacks some. The sample includes 400,000 to 450,000 clones, roughly 88% of them seen just once. The source material was PBMCs or T cells enriched from blood (not recorded which). The receptor set was obtained from a man aged 18 to 30 who had recovered from COVID-19.

The V call is TRBV5-1, the J call TRBJ1-5, with D perhaps matching TRBD1 (5 bases). This CDR3 contains 15 residues. Germline-derived CDR1 and CDR2 are SGHRS and YFSETQ. Trimming removed 0 bases at V and 3 bases at J, with 10 bases between. The CDR3 loop is CASSLAGLNNQPQHF. The CDR3 nucleotides read TGCGCCAGCAGCTTGGCGGGACTCAACAATCAGCCCCAGCATTTT.

Remarks on this clone: Other DNA sequences in this sample translate to the same CDR3. The rearrangement links TRBV5-4 to TRBJ1-1; D ambiguous. The CDR3 contains 14 residues. V was trimmed by 1 base and J by 5 bases, leaving 12 bases between them. Germline loops: CDR1 SGHNT, CDR2 YYREEE (reference sequence). The chain's CDR3 is CASSLSREGTEAFF. CDR3 nucleotides: TGTGCCAGCAGCTTGTCGCGGGAAGGGACTGAAGCTTTCTTT.

The rearrangement joins TRBV30 to TRBJ2-1; D is unresolved. V lost 2 bases and J 0 bases, leaving 5 bases between the germline ends. This CDR3 comprises 13 residues. CDR1 and CDR2 (germline): GTSNPN, SVGIG (reference sequence). CDR3 protein: CAWSTGSYNEQFF. In DNA, the CDR3 is TGTGCCTGGAGTACCGGCTCCTACAATGAGCAGTTCTTC.

The genes are TRBV28 and TRBJ1-1; D not certain. The CDR3 is made up of 13 amino acids. The germline V gene has CDR1 MDHEN and CDR2 SYDVKM. The germline V and J ends were trimmed by 10 bases and 1 base, with 13 bases remaining between them. CDR3 loop: CATFFSENTEAFF. CDR3 sequence (DNA): TGTGCCACCTTTTTCAGCGAGAACACTGAAGCTTTCTTT.

CDR3 sequence reads: CASSESAGRPQHF. In DNA form, the CDR3 reads TGCGCCAGCAGTGAGTCAGCAGGCCGGCCCCAGCATTTT. The genes are TRBV10-1 and TRBJ1-5; D call uncertain. The V and J ends lost 0 bases and 9 bases respectively, with 9 bases between them. The germline CDR1 and CDR2 sequences are WNHNN and SYGVQD (reference sequence). CDR3 length: 13 amino acids.

This clone was detected a few times. The V call is TRBV29-1, the J call TRBJ1-2; the D gene is possibly TRBD1 (5 bases). Trimming pared 8 bases from V and 1 base from J, leaving 14 bases between. CDR3 size: 13 residues. Germline values: CDR1 SQVTM, CDR2 ANQGSEA. The CDR3 sequence is CSTRDSDNYGYTF. The DNA of the CDR3 is TGCAGCACACGAGACAGTGATAACTATGGCTACACCTTC. Based on the CDR3 plus reference TRBV29-1 and TRBJ1-2, the full variable domain is SAVISQKPSRDICQRGTSLTIQCQVDSQVTMMFWYRQQPGQSLTLIATANQGSEATYESGFVIDKFPISRPNLTFSTLTVSNMSPEDSSIYLCSTRDSDNYGYTFGSGTRLTVV.

The rearrangement links TRBV21-1 to TRBJ2-7; TRBD2, the table's D call, lacks a check against the DNA. TRBV21-1 is tagged as a pseudogene. The CDR3 spans 14 residues. As DNA, the CDR3 is TGTGCCAGCACCAGAGGCGTGGCTAGCTACGAGCAGTACTTC. It translates to CASTRGVASYEQYF.

The chain joins TRBV6-8 to TRBJ1-2; D remains ambiguous. The CDR3 covers 17 residues. Germline V lookup: CDR1 MNHGY, CDR2 SAAAGT. V lost 7 bases, J lost 3 bases, and 24 bases lay in between. CDR3 in amino acids: CASTYSRLRREDYGYTF. The DNA of the CDR3 is TGTGCCAGCACCTACTCCCGCCTCCGGAGGGAAGACTATGGCTACACCTTC.

This chain joins TRBV19 and TRBJ1-1; D is possibly TRBD1 (5 bases). The germline CDR1 and CDR2 sequences are LNHDA and SQIVND (reference sequence). The CDR3 has 12 amino acids. Trimming removed 11 bases at V and 1 base at J, with 11 bases between. The CDR3, as DNA: TGTGCCTGCAGGGTTGGGAACACTGAAGCTTTCTTT. This codes for CACRVGNTEAFF.

Concerning this clone itself: The sample contains more than one DNA sequence encoding this CDR3. The chain is built from TRBV12-3 or TRBV12-4 and TRBJ1-6; D is unresolved. Trimming stripped 2 bases from V and 7 bases from J, with 6 bases between. This CDR3 spans 13 amino acids. CDR3 nucleotide sequence: TGTGCCAGCAGTTTACAAGAGAATTCACCCCTCCACTTT. Protein sequence: CASSLQENSPLHF.

Notes on this clone: The same CDR3 is also encoded by other DNA sequences in this sample. V is TRBV30 and J is TRBJ1-1; no definite D call. This CDR3 has 13 residues. The germline V gene encodes CDR1 GTSNPN and CDR2 SVGIG (reference sequence). The V end was cut by 0 bases, the J end by 2 bases, with 7 bases between. CDR3 sequence: CAWSVGVNTEAFF. CDR3 coding DNA: TGTGCCTGGAGTGTGGGAGTCAACACTGAAGCTTTCTTT.

The chain combines TRBV5-1 with TRBJ1-4, with no clear D. Germline values: CDR1 SGHRS, CDR2 YFSETQ. The germline V and J ends were trimmed by 0 bases and 0 bases, with 15 bases remaining between them. CDR3 length: 18 amino acids. CDR3 sequence: CASSLVSTDSPTNEKLFF. DNA for the CDR3: TGCGCCAGCAGCTTGGTCTCGACCGATAGCCCAACTAATGAAAAACTGTTTTTT.

The V and J genes are TRBV6-6 and TRBJ1-2; 10 nucleotides match TRBD1. This CDR3 spans 15 amino acids. With V trimmed by 4 bases and J by 7 bases, 9 bases remained unmatched. In germline, CDR1 is MNHNY, CDR2 SVGAGI (reference sequence). DNA for the CDR3: TGTGCCAGCAGTTTACCGGGGACAGGGGTAGGTGGCTACACCTTC. Translation: CASSLPGTGVGGYTF.

The chain links TRBV5-1 to TRBJ2-1; 9 nucleotides match TRBD1. CDR1 and CDR2 from the germline V gene are SGHRS and YFSETQ. J gave up 4 bases and V 4 bases, and 6 bases lay outside the gene matches. The CDR3 spans 15 residues. The CDR3, as DNA: TGCGCCAGCAGCCAGGACAGGGGTCTTTACAATGAGCAGTTCTTC. It specifies CASSQDRGLYNEQFF.

The rearrangement joins TRBV19 to TRBJ1-6, with TRBD1 as a possible D gene (5 bases). Trimming removed 10 bases from V and 9 bases from J, with 19 bases in between. Germline assignment: CDR1 LNHDA and CDR2 SQIVND (reference sequence). The CDR3 is made up of 14 amino acids. The DNA for the CDR3 is TGTGCCACCCTCGGCCGGCAGGGCCCTTCACCCCTCCACTTT. Encoded protein: CATLGRQGPSPLHF. The whole variable domain, remainder taken from reference TRBV19 and TRBJ1-6, is DGGITQSPKYLFRKEGQNVTLSCEQNLNHDAMYWYRQDPGQGLRLIYYSQIVNDFQKGDIAEGYSVSREKKESFPLTVTSAQKNPTAFYLCATLGRQGPSPLHFGNGTRLTVT.

The sample holds a few counts of this clone. The rearrangement links TRBV10-1 to TRBJ2-7; TRBD1 agrees at 8 bases. J gave up 6 bases and V 0 bases, and 10 bases lay outside the gene matches. The CDR3 contains 16 residues. Germline CDR1 is WNHNN and CDR2 is SYGVQD (reference sequence). CDR3 nucleotides: TGCGCCAGCAGTGAGTCGGGGCAGGGGGCGCGTTCCGAGCAGTACTTC. This gives the protein CASSESGQGARSEQYF.

In this sample, this clone turned up once. V and J are TRBV9 and TRBJ2-2; D perhaps matches TRBD2 (6 bases). Trimming pared 4 bases from V and 6 bases from J, leaving 13 bases between. This CDR3 contains 14 residues. Germline assignment: CDR1 SGDLS and CDR2 YYNGEE. The CDR3 sequence is CASSPLSGAGELFF. CDR3 nucleotide sequence: TGTGCCAGCAGCCCTCTTAGCGGCGCCGGGGAGCTGTTTTTT.

J is TRBJ2-4 and V is TRBV27; TRBD1 might be the D (6 bases). Trimming pared 1 base from V and 9 bases from J, leaving 13 bases between. The CDR3 totals 14 residues. Germline CDR1 reads MNHEY; CDR2 reads SMNVEV (reference sequence). The CDR3 region has the DNA TGTGCCAGCAGTTTATACAGGGCGATGGGCATTCAGTACTTC. Protein product: CASSLYRAMGIQYF.